This entry describes one TCR beta chain. This clonotype was detected a few times. Its antigen remains undetermined. No base qualities exist here, and no much larger clone lies one base off it. The data stem from a study of identical twins listed by TCRdb under 2016. Broadly, across the study: TCR alpha and beta repertoires from monozygotic twins, unrelated adults of various ages and cord blood were deep-sequenced to test whether fetal clonotypes persist. To rule out contamination, replicate twin experiments were performed at different times with different library preparation protocols.

Every donor in the study was a healthy Caucasian. Three pairs of female monozygotic twins, all aged roughly 18 to 29 years, made up the twin cohort. CD4+ and CD8+ T cell populations were isolated with positive isolation kits from Invitrogen. The CDR3 numbers 12 residues from cysteine through phenylalanine. Solely the CDR3 DNA is kept, with 36 bases framed from the first base. V and J lose 1 base and 3 bases, and a span of 6 bases separates them. Looking up the germline V gene (reference sequence) yields CDR1 DFQATT and CDR2 SNEGSKA. Results and caveats for the whole study, not just this receptor: Because the same donors could not be followed over many years, the conclusions relied on cross-sectional statistical analysis. In monozygotic twins, recombination models systematically underestimated out-of-frame TCR alpha sharing, but the models matched the sharing seen between unrelated individuals. Fewer insertions were carried by abundant cord blood beta clonotypes; a weaker similar trend was observed in young adult naive repertoires, while no such trend was observed in memory repertoires. Zero-insertion analyses could be partly confounded by invariant T cells such as MAIT and iNKT, though diverse VJ usage argued against such confounding for most clonotypes. A weaker excess of twin sharing was found in beta out-of-frame sequences because the signal-to-noise ratio was lowered by fewer shared sequences. Compared with coincidental sharing between unrelated individuals, an excess of low generation-probability sequences was observed among out-of-frame TCR alpha sequences shared between twins.

Preparation of the library involved 5' RACE. Sequencing was performed on an Illumina HiSeq 2000. Template switching added a universal primer binding site, and the final cDNA carried a unique molecular identifier that allowed TCR cDNA molecules to be counted accurately. Specific primers in the conserved constant-segment region were used to synthesize first-strand cDNA for TCR alpha and beta chains. To control for contamination, every cDNA library carried two barcodes: a SMART-Mk sample barcode plus Illumina barcodes. TruSeq adapter sequences and Illumina sample barcodes were added in two successive PCR steps. TCR alpha and beta cDNA libraries were sequenced on the Illumina HiSeq platform with custom primers. Per the source publication's procedure: MiGEC processed the raw reads to extract unique molecular identifiers, while MiXCR was used to determine the CDR3 positions. For each individual, recombination models were inferred using an EM algorithm with the repgenHMM and IGoR tools. Shared clonotypes were analyzed with the tcR package in R, and sharing was normalized by the product of cloneset sizes. To study raw recombination without the effects of thymic and clonal selection, out-of-frame nonproductive sequences were analyzed. Through fastp at Q25 and MiXCR, TCRdb rebuilt clones from the public reads, retaining in-frame beta chains. Identical CDR3 protein sequences are pooled into one entry, listed with their most common genes and DNA. The V and J calls shown here were made by TCRdb, not taken from the authors' results. Recorded for this sample are some 240,000 distinct CDR3 sequences; around 8.8% of them occurred a single time. The ten largest clones represent less than 4% of the sample.

The data also belong to a second study, concerning yellow fever vaccine responses in identical twins. As the second study states: According to the authors, in identical twins the way T cells responded to vaccination appeared partly convergent and partly personalized. In the study, vaccine-responding T cell clones were precisely tracked in identical twins.

Specimen: CD8+ T cells sorted from blood. This chain joins TRBV20-1 to TRBJ1-1; no D gene can be assigned with confidence. The receptor comes from a woman in her late teens or twenties in good health. The nucleotides read TGCAGTGCTAGAGGCGGGGACACTGAAGCTTTCTTT. Translation gives CSARGGDTEAFF.